These 11 T cell receptor beta chains originate from one sample sequenced in a study of T cell responses to AZD1222 COVID-19 vaccine. Assay used: immunoSEQ multiplex PCR; TCRdb lists only in-frame clones, some missing. Of roughly 150,000 clones listed, 85% to 95% are singletons. Specimen: peripheral blood, collected 28 days after the second AZD1222 dose. The source is an adult who received the AZD1222 COVID-19 vaccine.

The chain couples TRBV4-2 to TRBJ1-2; no definite D call. This CDR3 comprises 15 residues. Between the trimmed V and J ends, which lost 4 bases and 0 bases, there was a span of 12 bases. Germline lookup yields CDR1 LGHNA and CDR2 YNFKEQ. CDR3 nucleotide sequence: TGTGCCAGCAGCCCCCGGACGGGAGCTAACTATGGCTACACCTTC. This gives the protein CASSPRTGANYGYTF.

The CDR3 protein is CASSLSQAGVKQFF. As DNA, the CDR3 is TGTGCCAGCAGCCTATCTCAGGCGGGAGTTAAGCAGTTCTTC. V usage is TRBV27 and J usage is TRBJ2-1, with 7 bases aligning to TRBD2. The ends lost 6 bases at V and 11 bases at J; junction bases unmatched: 13. The CDR3 is 14 amino acids. Per the germline V gene, CDR1 is MNHEY and CDR2 is SMNVEV (reference sequence).

The chain couples TRBV2 to TRBJ2-2, with D hard to call. CDR1 is SNHLY, CDR2 FYNNEI, per germline. V was trimmed by 3 bases and J by 7 bases, leaving 3 bases between them. The CDR3 runs to 11 residues. The CDR3 DNA follows: TGTGCCAGCAGTGACGACGGGGAGCTGTTTTTT. Amino acids: CASSDDGELFF.

V usage is TRBV28 and J usage is TRBJ1-2, with D possibly being TRBD1 (5 bases). The germline gives CDR1 MDHEN, CDR2 SYDVKM. CDR3 length: 13 residues. Trimming shortened V by 4 bases and J by 6 bases, and 12 bases separated the two germline ends. This CDR3 is CASSSGHSDGYTF. The CDR3 DNA is TGTGCCAGCAGTTCTGGACACTCAGATGGCTACACCTTC.

This clone was counted between two and nine times. This sequence joins TRBV19 and TRBJ1-5; D is possibly TRBD1 (5 bases). CDR1 LNHDA and CDR2 SQIVND come from the germline V gene (reference sequence). There are 13 residues in the CDR3. Trimming pared 6 bases from V and 9 bases from J, leaving 15 bases between. The CDR3 sequence: CASRLIRGGPQHF. CDR3 nucleotides: TGTGCCAGTAGGCTCATTCGGGGGGGGCCCCAGCATTTT.

This clone was seen just once. The V gene is TRBV3-1 (or the pseudogene TRBV3-2), the J gene TRBJ2-7; D is possibly TRBD2 (6 bases). CDR3 length equals 16 residues. Trimming took 4 bases from V and 0 from J, leaving 16 bases between them. Germline V gene sequence: CDR1 LGHDT, CDR2 YNNKEL (reference sequence). This CDR3 is CASSLYSSDSSYEQYF. The CDR3 DNA reads as TGTGCCAGCAGCCTTTACTCTAGCGACAGCTCCTACGAGCAGTACTTC.

V usage is TRBV4-1 and J usage is TRBJ2-5, with 9 bases identical to TRBD2. The CDR3 loop spans 18 amino acids. CDR1 is MGHRA and CDR2 is YSYEKL in the germline V gene. V shed 2 bases and J 2 bases; nucleotides not matched to a gene: 12. The CDR3 loop is CASSQSTSGFGLQETQYF. CDR3 DNA: TGCGCCAGCAGCCAAAGTACTAGCGGGTTTGGGCTTCAAGAGACCCAGTACTTC.

V is TRBV6-5 and J is TRBJ1-6; 9 bases map to TRBD1. After removal of 4 bases from V and 8 bases from J, the junction contained 9 bases not matched to a gene. CDR3 length: 16 amino acids. Germline V gene sequence: CDR1 MNHEY, CDR2 SVGAGI. In nucleotides, the CDR3 is TGTGCCAGCAGTTCACAAAGACAGGGGGGTTATTCACCCCTCCACTTT. It translates to CASSSQRQGGYSPLHF.

The rearrangement joins TRBV4-2 to TRBJ2-1, with 11 bases lining up with TRBD2. The germline gives CDR1 LGHNA, CDR2 YNFKEQ. The CDR3 totals 18 residues. Trimming at V came to 2 bases and at J to 0 bases, leaving 6 bases not matched to a gene. As DNA, the CDR3 is TGTGCCAGCAGCCAAATTTCTAGCGGGGGGCGCTCCTACAATGAGCAGTTCTTC. Its translation is CASSQISSGGRSYNEQFF.

The J gene is TRBJ1-2, the V gene TRBV25-1; D remains ambiguous. Germline V gene data show CDR1 as MGHDK and CDR2 as SYGVNS. The CDR3 has 13 amino acids. Trimming pared 3 bases from V and 6 bases from J, leaving 11 bases between. The CDR3 loop reads CASSEGLWDGYTF. In nucleotides, the CDR3 is TGTGCCAGCAGTGAGGGGTTGTGGGATGGCTACACCTTC.

The V and J genes are TRBV18 and TRBJ1-1; weak D call: TRBD1 (5 bases). The V gene lost 4 bases and the J gene lost 8 bases, with 14 bases spanning the gap. Germline V gene data show CDR1 as KGHSH and CDR2 as LQKENI. This CDR3 contains 13 residues. The DNA for the CDR3 is TGTGCCAGCTCACTGGGGACCCTGCGCGAAGCTTTCTTT. Protein sequence: CASSLGTLREAFF. The full variable domain, in which reference TRBV18 and TRBJ1-1 provide the parts outside the CDR3, is NAGVMQNPRHLVRRRGQEARLRCSPMKGHSHVYWYRQLPEEGLKFMVYLQKENIIDESGMPKERFSAEFPKEGPSILRIQQVVRGDSAAYFCASSLGTLREAFFGQGTRLTVV.